Presented here are 26 T cell receptor beta chains from one specimen sequenced in a study of T-cell memory formation after mild COVID-19. One entry per CDR3 protein, called by TCRdb with MiXCR from the 5' RACE reads. The table records around 50,000 distinct CDR3 sequences, 12% of them present only once. The specimen was PBMCs or a T cell subset sorted from them (not recorded which). These receptor sequences come from a man between 18 and 29 years old who had mild COVID-19 (a few samples of this study predate the infection). Cell type and time point are not known.

V usage is TRBV7-3 and J usage is TRBJ2-3; 9 positions match TRBD2. Germline loops: CDR1 SGHTA, CDR2 FQGTGA. V dropped 5 bases and J dropped 4; count of bases not matched to a gene: 10. The CDR3 sequence is 16 residues long. The CDR3 nucleotides read TGTGCCAGCAGCGACAACGGCGGGGGGGCCCCAGATACGCAGTATTTT. Encoded protein: CASSDNGGGAPDTQYF.

This clonotype was seen only a few times. The rearrangement joins TRBV23-1 to TRBJ2-1, with 8 bases matching TRBD1. TRBV23-1 is marked as an open reading frame, function uncertain. This CDR3 has 16 residues. Trimming took 0 bases from V and 3 from J; bases not matched to a gene: 4. The CDR3 DNA reads TGCGCCAGCAGTCAATCTCTGACAGGGGACTACAATGAGCAGTTCTTC. It encodes CASSQSLTGDYNEQFF.

The CDR3 sequence: CAHPLWSNNEQFF. Here the CDR3 DNA reads TGCGCCCACCCTTTGTGGTCTAACAATGAGCAGTTCTTC. The J gene is TRBJ2-1, the V gene TRBV23-1; no firm D call. TRBV23-1 has ORF status, its function being uncertain. Trimming cost V 11 bases and J 5 bases, with 16 bases left between them. The CDR3 spans 13 residues.

J is TRBJ1-5 and V is TRBV2; 9 bases are shared with TRBD1. Trimming cost V 7 bases and J 6 bases; bases outside gene matches: 1. The CDR3 is 12 residues long. Germline V gives CDR1 SNHLY, CDR2 FYNNEI. The CDR3 DNA follows: TGTGCCAGCAAGACAGGGGGTCAGCCCCAGCATTTT. Its translation: CASKTGGQPQHF.

The chain recombines TRBV6-2 or TRBV6-3 with TRBJ2-1, with 8 bases fitting TRBD2. From germline, CDR1 is MNHEY and CDR2 SVGEGT. The CDR3 is 16 amino acids. J gave up 8 bases and V 0 bases, and 9 bases lay outside the gene matches. CDR3 sequence: CASSYSGGGMTHEQFF. The DNA of the CDR3 is TGTGCCAGCAGTTACTCAGGCGGGGGGATGACGCATGAGCAGTTCTTC.

The chain is built from TRBV24-1 and TRBJ2-3, with D possibly TRBD1 on 5 matching bases. With 5 bases removed from V and 6 bases from J, the gap between germline ends came to 11 bases. The germline V gene encodes CDR1 KGHDR and CDR2 SFDVKD. The CDR3 is 13 residues long. In DNA, the CDR3 is TGTGCCACCAGTGGACAGACTCCGGATACGCAGTATTTT. This encodes CATSGQTPDTQYF.

This clonotype was seen only a few times. J is TRBJ2-3 and V is TRBV28, with no clear D. CDR1 is MDHEN, CDR2 SYDVKM, per germline. The CDR3 runs 13 residues. Trimming took 6 bases from V and 1 from J, leaving 8 bases between them. CDR3 sequence reads: CASRRRGTDTQYF. The DNA for the CDR3 is TGTGCCAGCAGGCGCCGGGGCACAGATACGCAGTATTTT.

This clonotype has at least ten counts. The chain couples TRBV11-2 to TRBJ1-1; weak D call: TRBD1 (5 bases). This CDR3 comprises 13 residues. CDR1 and CDR2 from the germline V gene are SGHAT and FQNNGV. Trimming left V 6 bases short and J 3 bases short, with 11 bases between. The CDR3 DNA is TGTGCCAGCAGTCCGACAGTTGACACTGAAGCTTTCTTT. Translating gives CASSPTVDTEAFF.

This clonotype has only a few counts. CDR3 bases: TGCAGTACGTCCCCGGGAGCTCTAAATGAAAAACTGTTTTTT. Protein sequence: CSTSPGALNEKLFF. V and J are TRBV20-1 and TRBJ1-4; D is unresolved. This CDR3 has 14 amino acids. Germline V CDR1 and CDR2: DFQATT, SNEGSKA (reference sequence). Trimming pared 8 bases from V and 5 bases from J, leaving 18 bases between.

This clonotype has ten or more counts. V gene TRBV29-1 combines with J gene TRBJ1-1; TRBD1 might be the D (6 bases). Trimming left V 4 bases short and J 4 bases short, with 10 bases between. This CDR3 contains 12 residues. Germline-derived CDR1 and CDR2 are SQVTM and ANQGSEA. The CDR3 is CSVGKGGTEAFF. CDR3 bases: TGCAGCGTTGGAAAGGGGGGCACTGAAGCTTTCTTT.

There are many counts of this clonotype. V and J are TRBV4-3 and TRBJ2-7, with unresolved D. Between the trimmed V and J ends, which lost 3 bases and 5 bases, there was a span of 11 bases. Germline CDR1 reads LGHNA; CDR2 reads YSLEER. The CDR3 loop spans 13 amino acids. The CDR3 region is CASSHLRADEQYF. CDR3 DNA: TGCGCCAGCAGCCACCTCCGGGCCGACGAGCAGTACTTC.

At least ten counts were recorded for this clonotype. The chain combines TRBV9 with TRBJ2-2; 7 bases match TRBD1. CDR3 size: 16 residues. Germline V gene data show CDR1 as SGDLS and CDR2 as YYNGEE. With 3 bases clipped from V and 8 bases from J, the junction kept 13 bases outside the gene matches. CDR3 in DNA: TGTGCCAGCAGCGACAACGCGATGAGGGGGCAGGGGGAGCTGTTTTTT. Encoded protein: CASSDNAMRGQGELFF.

This clonotype was observed a handful of times. The chain joins TRBV7-2 to TRBJ1-2; 7 nucleotides line up with TRBD1. CDR3 length: 14 amino acids. The V gene end was trimmed by 1 base and the J gene end by 2 bases; junction bases not matched to a gene: 1. The germline V gene has CDR1 SGHTA and CDR2 FQGNSA. The CDR3 DNA follows: TGTGCCAGCAGCTTAGTGACAGGGAACTATGGCTACACCTTC. Residues: CASSLVTGNYGYTF.

V usage is TRBV12-3 or TRBV12-4 and J usage is TRBJ2-7; D may be TRBD1 (6 bases). The V end was cut by 7 bases, the J end by 7 bases, with 14 bases between. This CDR3 contains 12 residues. The CDR3 sequence: CASTPPGDEQYF. CDR3 nucleotide sequence: TGTGCCAGCACCCCCCCAGGGGATGAGCAGTACTTC.

This clonotype was counted a few times. The gene calls are TRBV20-1 and TRBJ1-2, with D perhaps TRBD1 (5 bases). Germline CDR1 and CDR2: DFQATT and SNEGSKA (reference sequence). The CDR3 is 12 amino acids. Trimming took 6 bases from V and 2 from J, leaving 10 bases between them. The CDR3 nucleotides read TGCAGTGCCAGATGGGGGAACTATGGCTACACCTTC. This translates into CSARWGNYGYTF.

This rearrangement joins TRBV20-1 to TRBJ2-3; unclear D gene. The length of the CDR3 is 16 residues. Germline CDR1 reads DFQATT; CDR2 reads SNEGSKA (reference sequence). V was trimmed by 0 bases and J by 0 bases, leaving 13 bases between them. DNA for the CDR3: TGCAGTGCTAGAGATTGGGCGGAAACTAGCACAGATACGCAGTATTTT. Protein: CSARDWAETSTDTQYF.

This clonotype was seen just once. V and J are TRBV5-6 and TRBJ1-6; perhaps TRBD1 as D (5 bases). The CDR3 has 14 residues. V was shortened by 4 bases and J by 8 bases, with 13 bases between the two germline ends. The germline CDR1 and CDR2 sequences are SGHDT and YYEEEE. The CDR3 sequence is CASSVGARHSPLHF. In nucleotides, the CDR3 is TGTGCCAGCAGCGTCGGGGCCCGCCATTCACCCCTCCACTTT.

This clonotype showed up many times. V and J are TRBV10-1 and TRBJ2-3; D gene ambiguous. This CDR3 has 12 amino acids. CDR1 WNHNN and CDR2 SYGVQD come from the germline V gene (reference sequence). Trimming cost V 10 bases and J 1 base, with 9 bases left between them. The DNA of the CDR3 is TGCGCCACCTCGCAAGGCACAGATACGCAGTATTTT. Translated, it gives CATSQGTDTQYF.

This clonotype showed up just once. The chain joins TRBV19 to TRBJ1-2, with D possibly TRBD1 on 5 matching bases. This CDR3 has 12 residues. V gave up 11 bases and J gave up 5 bases, with 15 bases separating them. Germline assignment: CDR1 LNHDA and CDR2 SQIVND (reference sequence). The CDR3 region has the DNA TGTGCCCGAGTGTCTGGGGGGTATGGCTACACCTTC. This translates into CARVSGGYGYTF.

The chain links TRBV20-1 to TRBJ1-1; perhaps TRBD1 as D (6 bases). CDR1 is DFQATT and CDR2 is SNEGSKA in the germline V gene (reference sequence). Trimming removed 3 bases at V and 0 bases at J, with 14 bases between. The CDR3 loop spans 15 amino acids. CDR3 region: CSARIRGAVNTEAFF. The CDR3, as DNA: TGCAGTGCTAGGATTAGGGGGGCCGTGAACACTGAAGCTTTCTTT.

V gene TRBV4-1 combines with J gene TRBJ2-6; D is possibly TRBD2 (5 bases). The V end was cut by 0 bases, the J end by 2 bases, with 11 bases between. Germline V gives CDR1 MGHRA, CDR2 YSYEKL. The CDR3 covers 17 residues. CDR3 coding DNA: TGCGCCAGCAGCCAAGAAGGGAGTAAGGCTGGGGCCAACGTCCTGACTTTC. Residues: CASSQEGSKAGANVLTF.

The chain combines TRBV7-2 with TRBJ2-3, with D possibly being TRBD2 (6 bases). This CDR3 spans 14 amino acids. Germline CDR1 and CDR2: SGHTA and FQGNSA. The V end was cut by 3 bases, the J end by 5 bases, with 12 bases between. The CDR3 coding sequence is TGTGCCAGCAGCTTCCAGGGACTGAGAGATACGCAGTATTTT. This translates into CASSFQGLRDTQYF.

Comments on this clonotype: A much larger clone lies a single base off, so this may be a read error. The CDR3 coding sequence is TGTGCCATCAGCGTAGCCGGGACTAGCGGTGCGATGTACGAGCAGTACTTC. This translates into CAISVAGTSGAMYEQYF. The chain combines TRBV9 with TRBJ2-7; 11 bases agree with TRBD2. CDR3 size: 17 residues. CDR1 is SGDLS, CDR2 YYNGEE, per germline.

The table lists this clonotype with a few counts. The rearrangement uses TRBV11-3 and TRBJ2-2, with 8 nucleotides matching TRBD1. The germline CDR1 and CDR2 sequences are SGHNT and YENEEA. The CDR3 totals 15 residues. V lost 4 bases to trimming and J lost 8 bases; unmatched junction nucleotides: 9. CDR3 DNA: TGTGCCAGCAGCTCCGGACAGGGTCGGACAGGGGAGCTGTTTTTT. It translates to CASSSGQGRTGELFF.

This clonotype has only a few counts. The V call is TRBV9, the J call TRBJ1-1, with a tentative D call TRBD1 (5 bases). The germline gives CDR1 SGDLS, CDR2 YYNGEE. Deletions cut 4 bases from V and 3 bases from J, with 13 bases between. The CDR3 totals 14 residues. The chain's CDR3 is CASSPRGADTEAFF. The DNA of the CDR3 is TGTGCCAGCAGCCCCAGAGGGGCGGACACTGAAGCTTTCTTT.

This clonotype was seen a handful of times. V and J are TRBV4-3 and TRBJ2-3; D gene unclear. The CDR3 spans 15 residues. Germline CDR1 reads LGHNA; CDR2 reads YSLEER. V lost 0 bases and J 4 bases, leaving 11 bases between the germline ends. DNA for the CDR3: TGCGCCAGCAGCCAAGAGGAAAGGACCGCAGATACGCAGTATTTT. Protein product: CASSQEERTADTQYF.